This T cell receptor beta chain appears in the sequencing data of a study of cytomegalovirus exposure and HLA in healthy donors. Study outcomes and limitations: Being productive about 87% or about 30% of the time was typical of most TCR beta V segments in an earlier analysis.

This CDR3 contains 15 residues. Germline CDR1 reads MNHEY; CDR2 reads SVGAGI. The V end lost 0 bases, the J end lost 2 bases, and 10 bases lay between the germline ends. As to this clone: The antigen is unknown.

This PCR relied on a set of 60 Vbeta primers and 13 Jbeta primers. Method: immunoSEQ multiplex PCR; TCRdb's copy keeps in-frame clones and lacks some. In the table there are about 120,000 clones, around 78% of which are singletons. Sequencing input: PBMCs. The chain carries TRBV6-5 and TRBJ2-5; maybe TRBD2 (5 bases). This clonotype originated in a woman between 25 and 40 years old in good health and CMV-seropositive. This CDR3 reads CASSYSGAVQETQYF. For the CDR3, the DNA is TGTGCCAGCAGTTACTCCGGAGCGGTTCAAGAGACCCAGTACTTC.